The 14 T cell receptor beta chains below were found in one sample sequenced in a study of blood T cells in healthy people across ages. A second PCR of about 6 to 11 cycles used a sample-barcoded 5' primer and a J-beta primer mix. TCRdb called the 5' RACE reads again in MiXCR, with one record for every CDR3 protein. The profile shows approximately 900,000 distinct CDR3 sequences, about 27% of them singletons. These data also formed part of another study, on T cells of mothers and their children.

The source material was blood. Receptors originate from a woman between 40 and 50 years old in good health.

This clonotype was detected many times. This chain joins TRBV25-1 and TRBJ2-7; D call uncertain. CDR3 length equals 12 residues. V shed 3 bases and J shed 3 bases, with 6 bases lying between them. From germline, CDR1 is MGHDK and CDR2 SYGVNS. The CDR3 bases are TGTGCCAGCAGTGATTTGCTCTACGAGCAGTACTTC. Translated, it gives CASSDLLYEQYF.

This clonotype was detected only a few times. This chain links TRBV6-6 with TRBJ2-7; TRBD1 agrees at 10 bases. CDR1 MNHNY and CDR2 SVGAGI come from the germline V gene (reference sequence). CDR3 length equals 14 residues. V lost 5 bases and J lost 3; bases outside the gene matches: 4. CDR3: CASSRTGGDYEQYF. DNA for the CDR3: TGTGCCAGCAGTCGGACAGGGGGAGACTACGAGCAGTACTTC.

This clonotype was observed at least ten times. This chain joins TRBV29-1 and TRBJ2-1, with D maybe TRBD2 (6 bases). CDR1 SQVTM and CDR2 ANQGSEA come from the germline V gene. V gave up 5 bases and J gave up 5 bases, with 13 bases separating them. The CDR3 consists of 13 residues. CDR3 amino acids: CSVSRDFNNEQFF. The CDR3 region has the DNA TGCAGCGTTTCCCGGGACTTTAACAATGAGCAGTTCTTC.

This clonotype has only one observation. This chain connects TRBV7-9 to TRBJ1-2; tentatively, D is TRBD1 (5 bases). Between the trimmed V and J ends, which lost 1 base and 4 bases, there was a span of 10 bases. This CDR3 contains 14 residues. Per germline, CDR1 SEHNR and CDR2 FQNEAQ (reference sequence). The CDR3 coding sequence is TGTGCCAGCAGCTTAGTAGGGGCCCTCTATGGCTACACCTTC. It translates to CASSLVGALYGYTF.

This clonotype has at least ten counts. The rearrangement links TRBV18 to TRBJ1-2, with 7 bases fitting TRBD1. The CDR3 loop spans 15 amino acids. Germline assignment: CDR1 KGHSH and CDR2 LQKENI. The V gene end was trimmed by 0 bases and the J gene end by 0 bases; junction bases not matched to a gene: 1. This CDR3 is CASSPPTGPNYGYTF. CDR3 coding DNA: TGTGCCAGCTCACCACCGACAGGGCCTAACTATGGCTACACCTTC.

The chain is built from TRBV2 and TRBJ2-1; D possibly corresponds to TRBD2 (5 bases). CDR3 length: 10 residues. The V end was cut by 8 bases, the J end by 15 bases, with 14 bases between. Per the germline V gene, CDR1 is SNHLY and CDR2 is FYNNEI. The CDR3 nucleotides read TGTGCCAGCGCAGGAGGTGAAGGGTTCTTC. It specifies CASAGGEGFF. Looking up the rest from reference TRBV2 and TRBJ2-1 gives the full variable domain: EPEVTQTPSHQVTQMGQEVILRCVPISNHLYFYWYRQILGQKVEFLVSFYNNEISEKSEIFDDQFSVERPDGSNFTLKIRSTKLEDSAMYFCASAGGEGFFGPGTRLTVL.

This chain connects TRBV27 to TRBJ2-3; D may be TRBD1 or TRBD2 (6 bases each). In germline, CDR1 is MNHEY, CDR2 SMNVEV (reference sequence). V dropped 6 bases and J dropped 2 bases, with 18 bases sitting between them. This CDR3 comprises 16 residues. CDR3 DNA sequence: TGTGCCAGCAGCCTCCGGGAGAACAGGGCCACAGATACGCAGTATTTT. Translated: CASSLRENRATDTQYF.

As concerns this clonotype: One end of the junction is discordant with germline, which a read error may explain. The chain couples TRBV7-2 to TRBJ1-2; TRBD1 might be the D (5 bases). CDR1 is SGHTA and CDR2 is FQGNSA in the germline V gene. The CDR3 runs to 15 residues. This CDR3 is CASSGSGVSNYGCTF. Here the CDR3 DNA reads TGTGCCAGCAGCGGATCGGGGGTCTCTAACTATGGCTGCACCTTC.

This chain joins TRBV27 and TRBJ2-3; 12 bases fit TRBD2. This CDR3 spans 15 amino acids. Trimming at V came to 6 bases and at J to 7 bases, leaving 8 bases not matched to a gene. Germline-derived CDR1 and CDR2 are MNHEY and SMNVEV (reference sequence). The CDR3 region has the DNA TGTGCCAGCAGCCCTCTAGCGGGGGGGTCCTATACGCAGTATTTT. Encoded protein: CASSPLAGGSYTQYF.

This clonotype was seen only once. The CDR3: CASSLWQVRRMGYNEQYF. The CDR3 DNA sequence: TGTGCCAGCAGTTTGTGGCAGGTCCGGAGGATGGGGTACAATGAGCAGTACTTC. The chain combines TRBV28 with TRBJ2-7; possibly TRBD2 for D (5 bases). V gave up 3 bases and J gave up 7 bases, with 28 bases separating them. The CDR3 consists of 18 residues. Looked up from germline, CDR1 is MDHEN and CDR2 is SYDVKM.

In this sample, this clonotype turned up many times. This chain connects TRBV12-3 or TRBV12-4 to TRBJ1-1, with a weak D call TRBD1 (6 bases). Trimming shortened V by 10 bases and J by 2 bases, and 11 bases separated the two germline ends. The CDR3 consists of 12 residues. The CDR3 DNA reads TGTGCCACGGGGACACCAAACACTGAAGCTTTCTTT. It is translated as CATGTPNTEAFF.

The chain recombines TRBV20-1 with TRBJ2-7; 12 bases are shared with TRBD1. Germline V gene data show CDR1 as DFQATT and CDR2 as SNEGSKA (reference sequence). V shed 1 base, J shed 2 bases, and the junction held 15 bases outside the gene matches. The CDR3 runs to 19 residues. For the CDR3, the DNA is TGCAGTGCTAGAGGCACCGGGACAGGGGGCCCTCGGGGGGCCTACGAGCAGTACTTC. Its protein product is CSARGTGTGGPRGAYEQYF.

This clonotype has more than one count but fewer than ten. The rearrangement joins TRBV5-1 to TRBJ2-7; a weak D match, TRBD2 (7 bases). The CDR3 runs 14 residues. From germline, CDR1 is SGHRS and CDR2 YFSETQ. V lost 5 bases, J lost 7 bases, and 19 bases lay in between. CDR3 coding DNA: TGCGCCAGCAGGCCACTACGGGGGGCAAGGGAGCAGTACTTC. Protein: CASRPLRGAREQYF.

The CDR3 region is CASSLKDEQYF. CDR3 nucleotides: TGTGCCAGCTCACTAAAGGACGAGCAGTACTTC. The chain joins TRBV18 to TRBJ2-7; no clear D gene. With 4 bases removed from V and 5 bases from J, the gap between germline ends came to 6 bases. CDR3 size: 11 residues. Looked up from germline, CDR1 is KGHSH and CDR2 is LQKENI.